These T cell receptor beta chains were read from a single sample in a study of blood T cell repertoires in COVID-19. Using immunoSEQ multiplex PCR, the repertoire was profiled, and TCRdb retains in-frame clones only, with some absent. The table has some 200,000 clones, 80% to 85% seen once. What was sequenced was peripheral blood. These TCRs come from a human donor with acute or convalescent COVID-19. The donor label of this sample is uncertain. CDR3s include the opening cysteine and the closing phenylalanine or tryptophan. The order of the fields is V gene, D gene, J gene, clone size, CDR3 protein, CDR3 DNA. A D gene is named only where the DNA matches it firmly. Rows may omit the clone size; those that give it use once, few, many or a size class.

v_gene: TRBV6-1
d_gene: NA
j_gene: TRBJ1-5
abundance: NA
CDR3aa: CASSEEEGQPQHF
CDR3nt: TGTGCCAGCAGTGAAGAGGAGGGTCAGCCCCAGCATTTT

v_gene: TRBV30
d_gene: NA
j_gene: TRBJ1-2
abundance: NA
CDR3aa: CAWSVALGYTF
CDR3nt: TGTGCCTGGAGTGTAGCCCTGGGCTACACCTTC

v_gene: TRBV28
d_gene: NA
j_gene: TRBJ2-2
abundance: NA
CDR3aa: CASSFGWGQDTGELFF
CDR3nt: TGTGCCAGCAGTTTTGGATGGGGGCAAGACACCGGGGAGCTGTTTTTT

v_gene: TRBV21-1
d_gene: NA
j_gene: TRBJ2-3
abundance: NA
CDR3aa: CAGKSLAQSTDTQYF
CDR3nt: TGTGCCGGCAAATCACTAGCGCAAAGCACAGATACGCAGTATTTT

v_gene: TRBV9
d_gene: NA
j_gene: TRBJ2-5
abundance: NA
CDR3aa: CASSVDPGIQETQYF
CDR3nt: TGTGCCAGCAGCGTAGACCCGGGTATCCAAGAGACCCAGTACTTC

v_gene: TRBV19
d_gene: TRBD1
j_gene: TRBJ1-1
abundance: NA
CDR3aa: CASRRQGASNTEAFF
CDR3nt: TGTGCCAGTAGGAGACAGGGGGCTTCGAACACTGAAGCTTTCTTT

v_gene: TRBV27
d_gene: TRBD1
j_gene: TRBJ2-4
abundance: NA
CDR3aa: CASSKGQDGRNIQYF
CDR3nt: TGTGCCAGCAGCAAGGGACAGGACGGGAGAAACATTCAGTACTTC

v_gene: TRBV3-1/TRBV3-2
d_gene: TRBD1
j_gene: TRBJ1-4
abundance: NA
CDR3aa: CASRQTATGPLGKLFF
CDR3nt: TGTGCCAGCAGGCAAACCGCGACAGGGCCCTTAGGAAAACTGTTTTTT

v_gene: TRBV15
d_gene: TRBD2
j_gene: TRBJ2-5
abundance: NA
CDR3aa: CATDPSGRSETQYF
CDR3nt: TGTGCCACCGACCCTAGCGGGAGGAGCGAGACCCAGTACTTC

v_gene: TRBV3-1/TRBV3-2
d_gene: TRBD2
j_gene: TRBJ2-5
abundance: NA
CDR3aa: CASTPTSGSGGQYF
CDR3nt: TGTGCCAGCACCCCGACTAGCGGGAGTGGAGGCCAGTACTTC

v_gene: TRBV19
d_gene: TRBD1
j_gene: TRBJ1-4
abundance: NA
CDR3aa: CASKGTDVGNEKLFF
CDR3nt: TGTGCCAGTAAAGGGACAGACGTCGGGAATGAAAAACTGTTTTTT

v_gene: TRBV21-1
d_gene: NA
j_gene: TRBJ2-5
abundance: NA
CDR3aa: CASSKKHRGYGKQYF
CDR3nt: TGTGCCAGCAGCAAAAAACACAGGGGATATGGAAAACAGTACTTC

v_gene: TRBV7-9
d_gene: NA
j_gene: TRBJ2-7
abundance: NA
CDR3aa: CASSRQVPHSYEQYF
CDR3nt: TGTGCCAGCAGCCGACAGGTTCCCCACTCCTACGAGCAGTACTTC

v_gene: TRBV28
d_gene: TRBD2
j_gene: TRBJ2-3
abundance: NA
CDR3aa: CASSLLLAGYTQYF
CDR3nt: TGTGCCAGCAGTTTACTACTAGCGGGTTATACGCAGTATTTT

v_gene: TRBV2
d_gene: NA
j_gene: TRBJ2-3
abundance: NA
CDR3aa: CASSIYTPPDTQYF
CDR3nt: TGTGCCAGCAGCATATACACCCCCCCAGATACGCAGTATTTT

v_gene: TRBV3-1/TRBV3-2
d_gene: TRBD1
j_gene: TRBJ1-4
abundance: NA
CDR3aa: CASSHGQGEKLFF
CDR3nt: TGTGCCAGCAGCCACGGACAGGGTGAAAAACTGTTTTTT

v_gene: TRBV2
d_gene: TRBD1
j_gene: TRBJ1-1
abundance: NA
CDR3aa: CASSGEDRASTEAFF
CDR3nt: TGTGCCAGCAGTGGAGAGGACAGGGCAAGCACTGAAGCTTTCTTT

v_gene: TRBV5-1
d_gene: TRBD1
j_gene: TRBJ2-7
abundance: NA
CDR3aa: CASSARQGPDEQYF
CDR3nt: TGCGCCAGCAGCGCCCGACAGGGGCCGGACGAGCAGTACTTC

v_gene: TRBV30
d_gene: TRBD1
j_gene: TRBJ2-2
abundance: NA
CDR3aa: CAWRTGGSDTGELFF
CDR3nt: TGTGCCTGGAGGACAGGGGGCTCGGACACCGGGGAGCTGTTTTTT

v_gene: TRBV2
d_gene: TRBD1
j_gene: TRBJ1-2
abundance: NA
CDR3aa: CASSEAPQGGYTF
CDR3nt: TGTGCCAGCAGTGAAGCCCCACAGGGGGGCTACACCTTC

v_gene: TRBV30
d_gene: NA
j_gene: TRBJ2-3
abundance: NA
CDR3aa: CAWSSRLTDTQYF
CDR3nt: TGTGCCTGGAGTTCTCGTCTCACAGATACGCAGTATTTT

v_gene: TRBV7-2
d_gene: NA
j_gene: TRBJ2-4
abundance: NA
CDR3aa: CASSLETGEGNIQYF
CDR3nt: TGTGCCAGCAGCTTAGAGACAGGGGAGGGAAACATTCAGTACTTC

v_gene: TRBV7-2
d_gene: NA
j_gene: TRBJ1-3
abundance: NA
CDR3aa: CASSRTPTGSGNTIYF
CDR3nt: TGTGCCAGCAGCCGGACTCCCACCGGCTCTGGAAACACCATATATTTT

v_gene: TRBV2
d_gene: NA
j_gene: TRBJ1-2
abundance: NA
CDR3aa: CASSDTGDYGYTF
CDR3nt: TGTGCCAGCAGTGACACGGGGGACTATGGCTACACCTTC

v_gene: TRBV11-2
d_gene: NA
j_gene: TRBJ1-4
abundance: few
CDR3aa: CASSLDLNGKGLTNEKLFF
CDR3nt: TGTGCCAGCAGCTTAGATCTTAATGGGAAGGGGCTAACTAATGAAAAACTGTTTTTT

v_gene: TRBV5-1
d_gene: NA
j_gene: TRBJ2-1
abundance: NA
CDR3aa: CASSLGGLSYNEQFF
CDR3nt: TGCGCCAGCAGCTTGGGGGGCCTCTCCTACAATGAGCAGTTCTTC

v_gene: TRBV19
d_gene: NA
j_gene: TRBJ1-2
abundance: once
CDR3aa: CASSTIQGDYGYTF
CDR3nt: TGTGCCAGTAGTACTATACAGGGCGACTATGGCTACACCTTC

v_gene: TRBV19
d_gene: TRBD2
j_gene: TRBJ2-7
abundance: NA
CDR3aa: CASSPLREGYEQYF
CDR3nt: TGTGCCAGTAGTCCGCTGCGGGAGGGGTACGAGCAGTACTTC

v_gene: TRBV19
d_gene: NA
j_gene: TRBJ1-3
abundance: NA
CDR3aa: CASSMAGSSGNTIYF
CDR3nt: TGTGCCAGTAGTATGGCAGGAAGCTCTGGAAACACCATATATTTT

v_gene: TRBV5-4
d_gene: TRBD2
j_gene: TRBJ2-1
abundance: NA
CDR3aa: CASSFGGAGGTTVEQFF
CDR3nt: TGTGCCAGCAGCTTTGGAGGGGCGGGGGGAACCACAGTTGAGCAGTTCTTC

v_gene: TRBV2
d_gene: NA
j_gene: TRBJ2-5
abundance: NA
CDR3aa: CASLLATETQYF
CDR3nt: TGTGCCAGCCTACTAGCAACGGAGACCCAGTACTTC

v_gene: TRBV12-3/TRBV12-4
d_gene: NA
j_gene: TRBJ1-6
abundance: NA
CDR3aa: CASSLFGEPPLHF
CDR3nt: TGTGCCAGCAGTTTATTCGGGGAACCACCCCTCCACTTT

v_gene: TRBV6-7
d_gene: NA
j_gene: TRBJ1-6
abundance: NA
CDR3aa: CASRPSLGTRHNSPLHF
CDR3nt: TGTGCCAGCAGACCTTCTCTCGGGACACGCCATAATTCACCCCTCCACTTT

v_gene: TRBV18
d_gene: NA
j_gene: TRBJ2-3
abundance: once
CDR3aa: CASSPAAASTDTQYF
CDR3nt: TGTGCCAGCTCACCAGCGGCGGCGAGCACAGATACGCAGTATTTT

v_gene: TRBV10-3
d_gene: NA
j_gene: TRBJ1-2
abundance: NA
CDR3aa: CAISEVAQGLPARGYTF
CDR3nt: TGTGCCATCAGTGAGGTTGCACAGGGACTACCGGCCCGGGGCTACACCTTC

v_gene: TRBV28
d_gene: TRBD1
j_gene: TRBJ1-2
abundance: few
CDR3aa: CASSPETGGARGYTF
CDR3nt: TGTGCCAGCAGCCCCGAGACAGGGGGCGCGAGGGGCTACACCTTC

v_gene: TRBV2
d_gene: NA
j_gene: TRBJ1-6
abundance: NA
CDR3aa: CASRPDYNSPLHF
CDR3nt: TGTGCCAGCAGGCCAGACTATAATTCACCCCTCCACTTT

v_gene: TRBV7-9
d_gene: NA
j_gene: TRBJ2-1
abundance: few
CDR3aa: CASSLFIGDNEQFF
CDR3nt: TGTGCCAGCAGCTTATTTATTGGAGACAATGAGCAGTTCTTC

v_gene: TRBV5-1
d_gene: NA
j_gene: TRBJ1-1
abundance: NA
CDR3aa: CASSLGTPGGVRDTEAFF
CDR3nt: TGCGCCAGCAGCTTGGGAACCCCGGGGGGCGTCCGGGACACTGAAGCTTTCTTT

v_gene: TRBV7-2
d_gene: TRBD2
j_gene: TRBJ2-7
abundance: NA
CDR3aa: CASSFRDYEQPEQYF
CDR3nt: TGTGCCAGCAGCTTCCGGGACTACGAACAGCCCGAGCAGTACTTC

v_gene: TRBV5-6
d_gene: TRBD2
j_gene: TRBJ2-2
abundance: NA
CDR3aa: CASSLWASGLRSRRLFF
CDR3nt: TGTGCCAGCAGCTTGTGGGCTAGCGGATTAAGGTCTCGTCGGCTGTTTTTT

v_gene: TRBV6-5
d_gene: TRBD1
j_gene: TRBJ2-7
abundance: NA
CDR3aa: CASRTGTPPAQYF
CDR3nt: TGTGCCAGCAGGACAGGGACCCCGCCGGCGCAGTACTTC

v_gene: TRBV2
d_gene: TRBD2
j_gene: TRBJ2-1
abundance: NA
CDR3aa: CASTWGLATYNEQFF
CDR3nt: TGTGCCAGCACCTGGGGACTAGCTACCTACAATGAGCAATTCTTC

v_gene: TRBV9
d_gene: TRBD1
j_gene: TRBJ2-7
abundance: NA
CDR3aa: CASSVGPDRDYEQYF
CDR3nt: TGTGCCAGCAGCGTAGGTCCGGACAGGGACTACGAGCAGTACTTC

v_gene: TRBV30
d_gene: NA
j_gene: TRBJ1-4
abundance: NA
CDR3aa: CAWSVGHSTNEKLFF
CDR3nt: TGTGCCTGGAGTGTGGGACATTCAACTAATGAAAAACTGTTTTTT

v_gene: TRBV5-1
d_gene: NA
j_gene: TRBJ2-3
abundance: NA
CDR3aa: CASSLGGAVGTDTQYF
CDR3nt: TGCGCCAGCAGCTTAGGGGGGGCGGTCGGCACAGATACGCAGTATTTT

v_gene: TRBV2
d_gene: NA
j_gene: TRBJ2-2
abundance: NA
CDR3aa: CASKAGYTGELFF
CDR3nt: TGTGCCAGCAAGGCGGGTTACACCGGGGAGCTGTTTTTT

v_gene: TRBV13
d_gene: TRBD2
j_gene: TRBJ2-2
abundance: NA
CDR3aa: CASSEPGLGTGELFF
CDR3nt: TGTGCCAGCAGCGAACCGGGACTAGGTACCGGGGAGCTGTTTTTT

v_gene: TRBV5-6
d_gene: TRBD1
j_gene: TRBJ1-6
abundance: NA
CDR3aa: CASRSTGRGSYNSPLHF
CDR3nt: TGTGCCAGCAGATCGACAGGGAGAGGCTCCTATAATTCACCCCTCCACTTT

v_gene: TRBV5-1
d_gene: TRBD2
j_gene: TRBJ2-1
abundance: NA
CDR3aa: CASSPQSGSYNEQFF
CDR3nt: TGCGCCAGCAGCCCCCAGAGCGGGAGCTACAATGAGCAGTTCTTC

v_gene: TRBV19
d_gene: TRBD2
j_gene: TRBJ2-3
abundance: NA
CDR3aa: CASSMWTSGSGSTDTQYF
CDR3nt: TGTGCCAGTAGTATGTGGACTAGCGGGAGTGGGAGCACAGATACGCAGTATTTT

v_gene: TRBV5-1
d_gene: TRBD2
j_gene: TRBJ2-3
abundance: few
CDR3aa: CASSSGGMGTDTQYF
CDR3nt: TGCGCCAGCAGCTCGGGGGGGATGGGCACAGATACGCAGTATTTT

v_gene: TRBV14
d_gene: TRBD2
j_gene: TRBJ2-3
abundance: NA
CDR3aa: CATGLAGAFGNTQYF
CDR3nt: TGTGCCACCGGACTAGCGGGAGCGTTCGGAAATACGCAGTATTTT

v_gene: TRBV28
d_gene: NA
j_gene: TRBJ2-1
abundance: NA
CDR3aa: CASSGFREQFF
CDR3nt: TGTGCCAGCAGCGGGTTCCGTGAGCAGTTCTTC

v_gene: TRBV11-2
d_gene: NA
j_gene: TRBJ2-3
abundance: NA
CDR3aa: CASSLRSGSTDTQYF
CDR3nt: TGTGCCAGCAGCTTAAGGAGCGGAAGCACAGATACGCAGTATTTT